This T cell receptor beta chain was captured by sequencing in a study of shared clonotypes between healthy human individuals. The V and J ends lost 4 bases and 4 bases, in that order; junction bases with no gene match: 8. CDR3 length: 14 amino acids. Germline lookup yields CDR1 GTSNPN and CDR2 SVGIG (reference sequence). Produced via immunoSEQ multiplex PCR; TCRdb's table is partial and in-frame only. There are 850,000 to 1,200,000 clones in the sample; about 70% occur only once, and about 1.5% lies in the top ten. This clone came up a few times. Study donors comprised healthy, HIV-negative adults devoid of recent acute infection or vaccination.

This chain joins TRBV30 and TRBJ1-1; 8 positions match TRBD1. The receptor was isolated from a young man in good health. The sequenced sample was memory CD4+ T cells sorted from blood. Regarding subset: CD45RA-negative fraction. DNA for the CDR3: TGTGCCTGGACCTCTCAACAGGGGGGCACTGAAGCTTTCTTT. It specifies CAWTSQQGGTEAFF.